The present TCR beta chain was sequenced within a study of a mutant IDH1 vaccine in newly diagnosed glioma. Whole-study context: First vaccine doses came 4-6 weeks after radiotherapy alone, or with temozolomide cycles. It was radiotherapy, temozolomide, or both that patients received previously, with most receiving both.

Trimming stripped 1 base from V and 3 bases from J, with 15 bases between. The CDR3 has 15 residues. Germline assignment: CDR1 SQVTM and CDR2 ANQGSEA. As for this clone: The antigen is undetermined.

Method: immunoSEQ multiplex PCR; TCRdb's copy keeps in-frame clones and lacks some. This sample has about 36,000 clones, with 75% to 85% found just once. Described time point: week 11, during vaccination. One vaccine dose held 300 ug of mutant IDH1 20-mer peptide and came with topical imiquimod. Each astrocytoma in the donors was new, WHO grade 3 or 4, IDH1-mutant and ATRX-lost. The rearrangement joins TRBV29-1 to TRBJ1-1, with a weak D call TRBD1 (6 bases). The receptor was derived from a woman aged 25 to 45 with glioma. Some clones in this sample may be carry-over from other donors' samples. The sample here was peripheral blood mononuclear cells (PBMCs), taken from a glioma patient whose treatment included an IDH1 peptide vaccine. CDR3 region: CSVEGQVGWYTEAFF. DNA for the CDR3: TGCAGCGTTGAAGGACAGGTCGGGTGGTACACTGAAGCTTTCTTT.